This entry concerns a single T cell receptor beta chain. Its antigen remains unknown. V shed 3 bases, J shed 6 bases, and the junction held 4 bases outside the gene matches. The CDR3 loop spans 12 amino acids. Germline-derived CDR1 and CDR2 are DFQATT and SNEGSKA (reference sequence). Only healthy Caucasians were included as donors. This entry is derived from a study of identical twins. Notes on the study in general: Twin pairs had excess sharing that was weaker in beta out-of-frame sequences. A lower insertion count was a feature of abundant cord blood beta clonotypes, with no such feature in memory repertoires.

TCRdb fed the 5' RACE reads into MiXCR, producing one record per CDR3 protein. In the table there are over 600,000 distinct CDR3 sequences, around 20% of which are singletons. The same specimen was also included in a second study, on T cells expressing NK-cell markers. This second study says: Several of the donors carried dominant NKG2C+ clonotypes that took up about 1.0-7.0% of their CD8+ T cells.

Sample: PBMCs. The clonotype was recovered from a woman aged 18-35 years in good health. This chain links TRBV20-1 with TRBJ2-7, with 8 bases fitting TRBD2. CDR3 DNA sequence: TGCAGTGCTAGCGGGGGGGTAGGCGAGCAGTACTTC. Its translation is CSASGGVGEQYF.